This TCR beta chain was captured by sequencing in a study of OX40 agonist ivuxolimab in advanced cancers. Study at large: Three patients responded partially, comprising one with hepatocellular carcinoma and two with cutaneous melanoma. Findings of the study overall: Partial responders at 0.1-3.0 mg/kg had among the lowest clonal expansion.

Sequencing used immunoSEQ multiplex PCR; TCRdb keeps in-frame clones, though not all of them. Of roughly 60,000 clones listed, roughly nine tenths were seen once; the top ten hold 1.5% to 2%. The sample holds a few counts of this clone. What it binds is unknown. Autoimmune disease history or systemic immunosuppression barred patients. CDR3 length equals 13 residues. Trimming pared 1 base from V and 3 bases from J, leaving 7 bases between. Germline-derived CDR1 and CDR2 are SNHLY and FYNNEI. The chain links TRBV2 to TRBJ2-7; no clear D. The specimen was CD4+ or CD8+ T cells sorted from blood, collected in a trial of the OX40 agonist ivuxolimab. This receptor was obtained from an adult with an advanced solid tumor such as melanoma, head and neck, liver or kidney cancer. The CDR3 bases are TGTGCCAGCAGTGAAGGCGGTTACTACGAGCAGTACTTC. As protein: CASSEGGYYEQYF.